The 6 T cell receptor beta chains reported below all come from one sample, sequenced in a study of blood T cell repertoires in COVID-19. Assay used: immunoSEQ multiplex PCR; TCRdb lists only in-frame clones, some missing. The sample carries some 120,000 clones, around four fifths recorded once. What was sequenced was peripheral blood. The receptors derive from a man younger than 45 with acute or convalescent COVID-19.

The chain combines TRBV7-8 with TRBJ2-7; D remains ambiguous. Trimming stripped 4 bases from V and 0 bases from J, with 7 bases between. The CDR3 is made up of 13 amino acids. Germline lookup yields CDR1 SGHVS and CDR2 FQNEAQ. The CDR3 loop is CASSSSSSYEQYV. The CDR3 nucleotides are TGTGCCAGCAGCTCCTCCAGCTCCTACGAGCAGTACGTC.

In the case of this clone: This CDR3 is also generated by other DNA sequences in the sample. Here the CDR3 reads CASRDRGLSGANVLTF. Written as DNA, the CDR3 is TGTGCCAGTAGGGACAGGGGGTTGTCTGGGGCCAACGTCCTGACTTTC. The chain carries TRBV19 and TRBJ2-6; TRBD1 matches 10 bases. The length of the CDR3 is 16 residues. J gave up 1 base and V 6 bases, and 3 bases lay outside the gene matches. Germline values: CDR1 LNHDA, CDR2 SQIVND (reference sequence).

This clone was recorded only once. The chain has TRBV4-3 and TRBJ1-1; TRBD1 matches at 7 bases. Losses at the gene ends were 0 bases for V and 3 bases for J; bases not matched to a gene: 7. The CDR3 totals 16 residues. Germline CDR1 is LGHNA and CDR2 is YSLEER. The CDR3 DNA is TGCGCCAGCAGCCAAGATCTTCGGGACAGCTACACTGAAGCTTTCTTT. This codes for CASSQDLRDSYTEAFF.

The chain is built from TRBV5-4 and TRBJ1-2, with D perhaps matching TRBD1 (5 bases). Trimming cost V 4 bases and J 8 bases, with 30 bases left between them. CDR1 and CDR2 from the germline V gene are SGHNT and YYREEE (reference sequence). There are 18 residues in the CDR3. The CDR3 DNA follows: TGTGCCAGCAGCGTAAACCAATTACAAGGTCAGGGAGGATTGGGCTACACCTTC. Encoded protein: CASSVNQLQGQGGLGYTF.

CDR3 protein: CAWDSWGGTEAFF. The CDR3 bases are TGTGCCTGGGACTCATGGGGGGGCACTGAAGCTTTCTTT. The chain joins TRBV30 to TRBJ1-1, with D possibly TRBD1 on 5 matching bases. This CDR3 spans 13 amino acids. Deletions cut 5 bases from V and 4 bases from J, with 14 bases between. The germline V gene has CDR1 GTSNPN and CDR2 SVGIG (reference sequence).

This clone was recorded only once. The chain carries TRBV2 and TRBJ2-7, with 7 bases fitting TRBD1. Germline values: CDR1 SNHLY, CDR2 FYNNEI. This CDR3 contains 14 residues. J gave up 2 bases and V 8 bases, and 9 bases lay outside the gene matches. CDR3 sequence reads: CASGPGTATYEQYF. The DNA for the CDR3 is TGTGCCAGCGGACCCGGGACAGCCACCTACGAGCAGTACTTC.